Listed below are T cell receptor beta chains from one sample, sequenced in a study of regulatory T cells in long-lasting Graves disease. TCRdb independently ran MiXCR on the multiplex PCR reads; one entry per CDR3 protein. The profile shows 500,000 or so distinct CDR3 sequences, 14% of them singletons. A further study also used this sample, focusing on T cells in Graves' hyperthyroidism and ophthalmopathy.

This material consisted of peripheral blood mononuclear cells (PBMCs), taken at new diagnosis, from a patient treated with antithyroid drugs. The receptor set was obtained from a woman between 50 and 59 years old with Graves disease. Both conserved end residues are part of each CDR3. D genes are given only for firm matches. The size entry is marked missing in some rows and otherwise reads once, few, many or a size class.

CASSVAGLEKETQYF TGTGCCAGCAGCGTAGCGGGACTAGAGAAAGAGACCCAGTACTTC TRBD2 . TRBJ2-5 TRBV9
CASSRTSGSIYNEQFF TGTGCCAGCAGTAGGACTAGCGGGAGTATTTACAATGAGCAGTTCTTC TRBD2 . TRBJ2-1 TRBV11-2
CASSYAGTGTDEQYF TGTGCCAGCAGTTACGCCGGGACAGGGACCGACGAGCAGTACTTC TRBD1 many TRBJ2-7 TRBV27
CASSIGGGILSYEQYF TGTGCCAGTAGTATTGGGGGGGGAATCCTCTCCTACGAGCAGTACTTC TRBD2 . TRBJ2-7 TRBV19
CSVARMNTEAFF TGCAGCGTTGCGAGGATGAACACTGAAGCTTTCTTT . many TRBJ1-1 TRBV29-1
CASSIGTGTGVYEQYF TGTGCCAGTAGTATTGGGACCGGGACAGGGGTTTACGAGCAGTACTTC TRBD1 few TRBJ2-7 TRBV19
CASAFGGSNSYEQYF TGTGCCAGCGCGTTCGGGGGCAGCAACTCCTACGAGCAGTACTTC . . TRBJ2-7 TRBV19
CSVETGSSYEQYF TGCAGCGTTGAAACCGGGAGCTCCTACGAGCAGTACTTC . many TRBJ2-7 TRBV29-1
CASSESREAEAFF TGCGCCAGCAGTGAGTCGAGGGAAGCTGAAGCTTTCTTT . many TRBJ1-1 TRBV10-1
CAIETANYGYTF TGTGCCATCGAGACAGCTAACTATGGCTACACCTTC . many TRBJ1-2 TRBV28
CASNWGRRNSNQPQHF TGTGCCAGTAATTGGGGGCGACGGAATAGCAATCAGCCCCAGCATTTT . . TRBJ1-5 TRBV19
CSAPSSGRVSETQYF TGCAGTGCCCCTTCGAGCGGGAGGGTCAGTGAGACCCAGTACTTC TRBD2 few TRBJ2-5 TRBV20-1
CASSEGKSGSGGQPQHF TGTGCCAGCAGTGAAGGGAAATCGGGTTCGGGGGGTCAGCCCCAGCATTTT . many TRBJ1-5 TRBV6-2/TRBV6-3
CASSPDSPNQPQHF TGTGCCAGCAGTCCGGACAGCCCAAATCAGCCCCAGCATTTT . many TRBJ1-5 TRBV6-1
CAWKSGHPMTYEQYF TGTGCCTGGAAGTCGGGACACCCAATGACCTACGAGCAGTACTTC . few TRBJ2-7 TRBV30
CASSQEEGANYGYTF TGTGCCAGCAGCCAAGAGGAGGGAGCTAACTATGGCTACACCTTC . many TRBJ1-2 TRBV3-1
CASRSSGSSYNEQYF TGTGCCAGCAGATCTAGCGGGAGCTCCTACAATGAGCAGTACTTC TRBD2 . TRBJ2-5 TRBV7-2
CAISPEGRADEQYF TGTGCCATCTCCCCGGAAGGGAGGGCCGACGAGCAGTACTTC TRBD2 many TRBJ2-7 TRBV7-9
CASSQGRDLETQYF TGTGCCAGCAGCCAGGGGCGCGATTTGGAGACCCAGTACTTC . . TRBJ2-5 TRBV13
CASSYVGQGWSHNQPQHF TGTGCCAGCAGTTATGTGGGACAGGGCTGGTCCCACAATCAGCCCCAGCATTTT TRBD1 . TRBJ1-5 TRBV6-5
CASSSRTRGYNEQFF TGTGCCAGCAGCTCCCGGACTAGGGGGTACAATGAGCAGTTCTTC . many TRBJ2-1 TRBV2
CASSALAGGPAGELFF TGTGCCAGCAGTGCCTTAGCGGGAGGGCCGGCCGGGGAGCTGTTTTTT TRBD2 many TRBJ2-2 TRBV2
CASSETGKETQYF TGCGCCAGCAGCGAAACAGGGAAAGAGACCCAGTACTTC . many TRBJ2-5 TRBV5-1
CASSLYAGGLADTQYF TGTGCCAGCAGCTTGTATGCGGGAGGTCTCGCAGATACGCAGTATTTT TRBD2 . TRBJ2-3 TRBV5-4
CASSSTGLYTEAFF TGTGCCAGCAGTTCGACAGGGTTATACACTGAAGCTTTCTTT TRBD1 few TRBJ1-1 TRBV27
CASSNGLAEMQFF TGCGCCAGCAGCAACGGACTAGCGGAGATGCAGTTCTTC TRBD2 . TRBJ2-1 TRBV5-1
CASSLAAAGRVGDEQFF TGCGCCAGCAGCTTGGCCGCTGCGGGAAGGGTTGGGGATGAGCAGTTCTTC . many TRBJ2-1 TRBV5-1
CSAPKREVTDTQYF TGCAGTGCTCCAAAGCGGGAGGTCACAGATACGCAGTATTTT TRBD2 many TRBJ2-3 TRBV20-1
CASSPSPNQPQHF TGTGCCAGCAGCCCCTCCCCCAATCAGCCCCAGCATTTT . many TRBJ1-5 TRBV7-3
CASSPGAPYNEQFF TGTGCCAGCTCACCAGGGGCCCCCTACAATGAGCAGTTCTTC . few TRBJ2-1 TRBV18
CSARDLGTGAYEQYF TGCAGTGCTAGAGATCTAGGGACAGGAGCATACGAGCAGTACTTC TRBD1 many TRBJ2-7 TRBV20-1
CASSPGQPNAETQYF TGTGCCAGCAGTCCGGGACAACCTAATGCGGAGACCCAGTACTTC . . TRBJ2-5 TRBV28
CSGGGSDTQYF TGCAGCGGGGGGGGGTCAGATACGCAGTATTTT TRBD2 . TRBJ2-3 TRBV29-1
CAWSTQGNTEAFF TGTGCCTGGAGTACACAGGGGAACACTGAAGCTTTCTTT . many TRBJ1-1 TRBV30
CASSLERAPSYEQYF TGTGCCAGCAGCTTAGAAAGGGCCCCCTCCTACGAGCAGTACTTC . many TRBJ2-7 TRBV7-2
CASSLAGISEKLFF TGCGCCAGCAGCTTGGCGGGGATTAGTGAAAAACTGTTTTTT . . TRBJ1-4 TRBV5-1
CSARGTGTAERFGTDTQYF TGCAGTGCTAGGGGGACCGGGACAGCGGAGCGATTTGGCACAGATACGCAGTATTTT TRBD1 . TRBJ2-3 TRBV20-1
CASSLYRGLNTEAFF TGCGCCAGCAGCTTGTACAGGGGGCTGAACACTGAAGCTTTCTTT TRBD1 many TRBJ1-1 TRBV5-1
CASSRDPAGNEQFF TGTGCCAGCAGCCGTGACCCTGCTGGGAATGAGCAGTTCTTC . . TRBJ2-1 TRBV6-4
CSARVLGTSNTEAFF TGCAGTGCTAGAGTTCTGGGGACGTCGAACACTGAAGCTTTCTTT . many TRBJ1-1 TRBV20-1
CSVRAGGADTQYF TGCAGCGTGCGAGCAGGGGGGGCAGATACGCAGTATTTT . . TRBJ2-3 TRBV29-1
CASSYRTGYEQYF TGTGCCAGCAGTTACCGCACTGGATACGAGCAGTACTTC . many TRBJ2-7 TRBV27
CASSQALSAGQDNYEQYF TGTGCCAGCAGCCAAGCCCTATCCGCCGGACAGGACAACTACGAGCAGTACTTC TRBD1 . TRBJ2-7 TRBV4-2